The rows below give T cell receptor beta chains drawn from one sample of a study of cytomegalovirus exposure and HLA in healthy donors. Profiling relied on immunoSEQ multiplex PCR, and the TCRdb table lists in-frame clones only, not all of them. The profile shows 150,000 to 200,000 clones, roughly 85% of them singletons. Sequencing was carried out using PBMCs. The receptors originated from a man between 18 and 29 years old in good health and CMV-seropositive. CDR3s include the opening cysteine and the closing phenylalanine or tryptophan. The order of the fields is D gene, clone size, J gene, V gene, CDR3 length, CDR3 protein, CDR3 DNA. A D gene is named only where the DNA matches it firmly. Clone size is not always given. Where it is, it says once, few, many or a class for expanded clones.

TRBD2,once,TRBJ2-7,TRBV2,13,CASRGLADYEQYF,TGTGCCAGCAGGGGACTAGCGGACTACGAGCAGTACTTC
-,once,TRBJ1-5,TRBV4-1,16,CASSQRITEPNQPQHF,TGCGCCAGCAGCCAAAGGATAACAGAACCAAATCAGCCCCAGCATTTT
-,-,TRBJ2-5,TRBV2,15,CASSEAEGGRETQYF,TGTGCCAGCAGTGAAGCGGAGGGGGGGCGGGAGACCCAGTACTTC
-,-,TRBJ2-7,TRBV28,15,CASTPPRVRSDEQYF,TGTGCCAGCACCCCGCCTCGAGTCCGTAGCGACGAGCAGTACTTC
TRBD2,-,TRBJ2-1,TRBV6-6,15,CASILAGSSYNEQFF,TGTGCCAGCATCTTAGCGGGATCCTCCTACAATGAGCAGTTCTTC
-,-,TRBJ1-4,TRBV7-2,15,CASNMGGRRNEKLFF,TGTGCCAGCAACATGGGGGGACGGCGTAATGAAAAACTGTTTTTT
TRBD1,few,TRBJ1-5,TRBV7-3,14,CASSETGINQPQHF,TGTGCCAGCAGCGAGACAGGGATCAATCAGCCCCAGCATTTT
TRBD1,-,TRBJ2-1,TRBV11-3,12,CASRQGEHEQFF,TGTGCCAGCCGTCAGGGGGAGCATGAGCAGTTCTTC
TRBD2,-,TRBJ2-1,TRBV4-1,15,CASSRREGTGNEQFF,TGCGCCAGCAGCCGAAGGGAGGGGACCGGGAATGAGCAGTTCTTC
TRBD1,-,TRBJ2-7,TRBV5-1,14,CASGAMTGIDEQYF,TGCGCCAGCGGCGCCATGACAGGGATCGACGAGCAGTACTTC
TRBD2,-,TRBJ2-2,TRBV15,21,CATSRKPPPPQWTSKAGELFF,TGTGCCACCAGCAGGAAGCCTCCCCCTCCACAGTGGACTAGCAAGGCCGGGGAGCTGTTTTTT
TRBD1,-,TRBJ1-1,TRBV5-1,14,CASSPGTVPTEAFF,TGCGCCAGCAGCCCAGGGACAGTGCCCACTGAAGCTTTCTTT
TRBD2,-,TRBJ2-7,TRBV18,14,CASSQREGSYEQYF,TGTGCCAGCTCACAGCGGGAGGGCTCCTACGAGCAGTACTTC
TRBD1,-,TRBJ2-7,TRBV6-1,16,CASSDQGTGRPYEQYF,TGTGCCAGCAGTGACCAAGGGACAGGCCGCCCCTACGAGCAGTACTTC
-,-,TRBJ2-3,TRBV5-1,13,CASSLDRPGQQYF,TGCGCCAGCAGCTTGGACAGGCCTGGTCAACAGTATTTT
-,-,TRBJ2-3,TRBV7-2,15,CASSLGGPSTDTQYF,TGTGCCAGCAGCTTAGGCGGGCCAAGCACAGATACGCAGTATTTT
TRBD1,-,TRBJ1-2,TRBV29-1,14,CSVEDRAQGVGYTF,TGCAGCGTTGAAGATCGGGCACAGGGGGTGGGCTACACCTTC
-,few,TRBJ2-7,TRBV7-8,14,CASCSDRTSYEQYF,TGTGCCAGCTGTTCGGACAGAACATCCTACGAGCAGTACTTC
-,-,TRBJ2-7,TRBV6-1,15,CASSEAIGSAYEQYF,TGTGCCAGCAGTGAAGCGATAGGTAGCGCCTACGAGCAGTACTTC
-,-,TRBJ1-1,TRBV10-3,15,CAISESGFGGDGAFF,TGTGCCATCAGTGAGTCGGGTTTCGGCGGAGACGGGGCTTTCTTT
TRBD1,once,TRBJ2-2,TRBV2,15,CASSGGTGATGELFF,TGTGCCAGCAGTGGTGGGACAGGGGCCACCGGGGAGCTGTTTTTT
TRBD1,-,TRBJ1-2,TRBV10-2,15,CASSEGTGINYGYTF,TGCGCCAGCAGTGAGGGGACAGGGATCAACTATGGCTACACCTTC
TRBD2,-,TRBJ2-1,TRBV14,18,CASSQSRAGGSSYNEQFF,TGTGCCAGCAGCCAAAGTCGGGCTGGCGGGAGCTCCTACAATGAGCAGTTCTTC
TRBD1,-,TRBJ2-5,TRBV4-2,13,CASSQLDRVAQYF,TGTGCCAGCAGCCAACTTGACAGGGTGGCCCAGTACTTC
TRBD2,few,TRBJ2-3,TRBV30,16,CAWSSSRAGFTDTQYF,TGTGCCTGGAGTTCATCGAGAGCGGGATTCACAGATACGCAGTATTTT
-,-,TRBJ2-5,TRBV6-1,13,CASSENSPETQYF,TGTGCCAGCAGTGAAAACAGCCCGGAGACCCAGTACTTC
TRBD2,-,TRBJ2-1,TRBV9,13,CASRGSGRSEQFF,TGTGCCAGCAGGGGGAGCGGGAGATCTGAGCAGTTCTTC
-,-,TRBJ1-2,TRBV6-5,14,CASSYSAGARGYTF,TGTGCCAGCAGTTACTCTGCGGGGGCGCGTGGCTACACCTTC
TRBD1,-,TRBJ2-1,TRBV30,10,CAWAGTAQFF,TGTGCCTGGGCCGGGACAGCGCAGTTCTTC
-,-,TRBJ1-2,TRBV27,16,CASSLSLQGGRKSYTF,TGTGCCAGCAGTTTAAGCCTACAGGGCGGTCGAAAGAGCTACACCTTC
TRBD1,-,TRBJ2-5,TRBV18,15,CASSDSGQRVETQYF,TGTGCCAGCTCCGACTCGGGACAGAGGGTAGAGACCCAGTACTTC
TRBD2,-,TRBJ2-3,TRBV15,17,CATSREAGGRSTDTQYF,TGTGCCACCAGCAGAGAAGCGGGGGGGAGGAGCACAGATACGCAGTATTTT
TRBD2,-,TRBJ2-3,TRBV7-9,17,CASSLGSGRPGGDTQYF,TGTGCCAGCAGCTTAGGATCCGGGCGTCCCGGGGGGGATACGCAGTATTTT
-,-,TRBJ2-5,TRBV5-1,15,CASSLVPGSQETQYF,TGCGCCAGCAGCTTGGTCCCGGGGTCCCAAGAGACCCAGTACTTC
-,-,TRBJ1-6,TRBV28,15,CASSRGNSYNSPLHF,TGTGCCAGCAGCCGGGGGAACTCCTATAATTCACCCCTCCACTTT
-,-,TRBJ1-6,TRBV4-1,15,CASSQDDRWNSPLHF,TGCGCCAGCAGCCAAGATGACAGGTGGAATTCACCCCTCCACTTT
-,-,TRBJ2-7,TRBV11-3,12,CASSWTGGEQYF,TGTGCCAGCAGCTGGACCGGAGGCGAGCAGTACTTC
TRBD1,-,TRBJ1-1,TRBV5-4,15,CASSSTGTGNTEAFF,TGTGCCAGCAGCTCTACAGGGACAGGAAACACTGAAGCTTTCTTT
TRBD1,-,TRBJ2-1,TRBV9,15,CASSTGTGAGNEQFF,TGTGCCAGCAGCACCGGGACAGGGGCTGGCAATGAGCAGTTCTTC
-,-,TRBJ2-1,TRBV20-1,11,CSARSGHEQFF,TGCAGTGCTAGATCTGGCCATGAGCAGTTCTTC
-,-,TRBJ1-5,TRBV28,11,CASSLQGPQHF,TGTGCCAGCAGTTTACAGGGGCCCCAGCATTTT
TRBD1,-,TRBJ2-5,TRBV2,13,CASSTGGLQTQYF,TGTGCCAGCTCCACAGGGGGCCTGCAGACCCAGTACTTC
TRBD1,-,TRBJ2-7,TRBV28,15,CASREQTGTAYEQYF,TGTGCCAGCAGGGAGCAGACAGGGACCGCCTACGAGCAGTACTTC
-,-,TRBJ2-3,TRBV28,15,CASSLLWGGTDTQYF,TGTGCCAGCAGTTTACTGTGGGGGGGCACAGATACGCAGTATTTT
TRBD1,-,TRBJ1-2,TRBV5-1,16,CASSLVGTGNDYGYTF,TGCGCCAGCAGCCTCGTTGGGACAGGGAATGACTATGGCTACACCTTC
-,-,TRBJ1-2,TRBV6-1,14,CASSEWGRGYGYTF,TGTGCCAGCAGTGAATGGGGCAGGGGATATGGCTACACCTTC
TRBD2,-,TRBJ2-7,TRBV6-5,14,CASSPTSGTYEQYF,TGTGCCAGCAGTCCTACTAGCGGAACCTACGAGCAGTACTTC
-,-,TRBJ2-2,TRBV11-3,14,CASSLDREAGELFF,TGTGCCAGCAGCTTAGACAGGGAAGCCGGGGAGCTGTTTTTT
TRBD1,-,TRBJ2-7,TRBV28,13,CASSEGARYEQYF,TGTGCCAGCAGTGAGGGGGCGCGCTACGAGCAGTACTTC
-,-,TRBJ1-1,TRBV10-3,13,CAISLQGNTEAFF,TGTGCCATCAGTCTACAGGGGAACACTGAAGCTTTCTTT
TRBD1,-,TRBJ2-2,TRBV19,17,CASSIGTGGPDTGELFF,TGTGCCAGTAGTATAGGGACAGGGGGCCCGGACACCGGGGAGCTGTTTTTT
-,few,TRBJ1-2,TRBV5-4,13,CASSLARQAPSDF,TGTGCCAGCAGCTTGGCCCGACAGGCCCCGTCCGACTTC
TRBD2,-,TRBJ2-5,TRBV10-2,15,CASSSLAGGQETQYF,TGCGCCAGCAGCTCACTAGCGGGGGGCCAAGAGACCCAGTACTTC
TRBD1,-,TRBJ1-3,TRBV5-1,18,CASSFWTGGTSAGNTIYF,TGCGCCAGCAGCTTTTGGACAGGGGGCACAAGCGCTGGAAACACCATATATTTT
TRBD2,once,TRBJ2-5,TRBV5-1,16,CASSPNYAGGQETQYF,TGCGCCAGCAGCCCCAATTACGCGGGGGGGCAAGAGACCCAGTACTTC
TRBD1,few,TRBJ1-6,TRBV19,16,CASSIVLTGIDSPLHF,TGTGCCAGTAGTATAGTCTTGACAGGGATTGATTCACCCCTCCACTTT
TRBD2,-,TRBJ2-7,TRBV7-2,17,CASKGLAGEGLGDEQYF,TGTGCCAGCAAGGGACTAGCGGGAGAGGGGTTAGGGGACGAGCAGTACTTC
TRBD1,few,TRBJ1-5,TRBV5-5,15,CASSSGQPPGQPQHF,TGTGCCAGCAGCTCGGGACAGCCGCCAGGCCAGCCCCAGCATTTT
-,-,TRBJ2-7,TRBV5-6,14,CASSSDLQAYEQYF,TGTGCCAGCAGTTCGGACTTACAAGCCTACGAGCAGTACTTC
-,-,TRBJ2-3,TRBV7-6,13,CASSLEGADTQYF,TGTGCCAGCAGCTTAGAGGGAGCAGATACGCAGTATTTT